The TCR beta chain under discussion was sequenced for a study of blood T cells in healthy people across ages. Next came a second PCR, run for roughly 6 to 11 cycles, which used a sample-barcoded 5' primer along with a J-beta primer mix. TCRdb re-called the 5' RACE reads with MiXCR, one entry per CDR3 protein. The sample includes some 1.4 million distinct CDR3 sequences, roughly 45% of them seen just once. The CDR3 runs 16 residues. The trim removed 2 bases at V and 5 bases at J, leaving 9 bases unmatched. CDR1 MGHRA and CDR2 YSYEKL come from the germline V gene. This clonotype was seen more than once but under ten times.

The receptor's source is a woman younger than 30 in good health. This chain connects TRBV4-1 to TRBJ2-1; TRBD1 matches 7 bases. The sample taken for sequencing was blood. CDR3: CASSQPWGQTDNEQFF. The CDR3 bases are TGCGCCAGCAGCCAACCCTGGGGACAGACCGACAATGAGCAGTTCTTC.